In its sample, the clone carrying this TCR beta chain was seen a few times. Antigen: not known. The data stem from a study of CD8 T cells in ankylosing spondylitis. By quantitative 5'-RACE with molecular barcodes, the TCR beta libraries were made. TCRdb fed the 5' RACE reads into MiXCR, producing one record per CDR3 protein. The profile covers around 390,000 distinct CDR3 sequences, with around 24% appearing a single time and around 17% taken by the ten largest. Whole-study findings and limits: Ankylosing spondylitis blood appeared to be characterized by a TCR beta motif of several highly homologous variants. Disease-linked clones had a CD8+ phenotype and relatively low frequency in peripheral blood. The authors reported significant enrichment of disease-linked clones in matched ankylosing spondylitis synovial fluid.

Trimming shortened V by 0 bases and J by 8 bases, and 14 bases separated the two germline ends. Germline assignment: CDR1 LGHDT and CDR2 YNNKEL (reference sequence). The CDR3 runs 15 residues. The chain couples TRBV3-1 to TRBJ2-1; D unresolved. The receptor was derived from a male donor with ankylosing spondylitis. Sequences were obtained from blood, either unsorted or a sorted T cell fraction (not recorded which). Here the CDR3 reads CASSQELTSRYEQFF. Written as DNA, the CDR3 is TGTGCCAGCAGCCAAGAACTTACCTCTAGGTATGAGCAGTTCTTC.